The clone carrying this T cell receptor (beta chain) occurred a few times. Its antigen is undetermined. This sample was taken from a study of beta chain features in type 1 diabetes. For the study at large: Across every sample, around 98 million sorted cells were examined in total.

Of the isolated RNA, all was reverse transcribed, and so the sequenced material was expressed TCRB transcripts. Only in-frame clones appear in the TCRdb table, and some are missing; sequencing was by immunoSEQ multiplex PCR. The sample lists roughly 500,000 clones, about 32% occurring once. Germline CDR1 and CDR2: SEHNR and FQNEAQ (reference sequence). The V gene lost 3 bases and the J gene lost 2 bases, with 5 bases spanning the gap. This CDR3 is built from 12 residues. Markers CD45RO/CCR7/CD25/CD127/CD95/CD27 served to sort CD4+ naive, central memory, regulatory and stem cell-like memory cells. General study findings and limits: Any PCR bias toward short templates would affect both groups alike.

The sample comprised naive CD4+ T cells from blood. This sequence was found in a man younger than 30 in good health. The rearrangement joins TRBV7-9 to TRBJ2-7; the D gene is possibly TRBD1 (5 bases). The CDR3: CASSFRAYEQYF. CDR3 DNA: TGTGCCAGCAGCTTCAGGGCCTACGAGCAGTACTTC. Filled out from reference TRBV7-9 and TRBJ2-7, the complete variable domain reads DTGVSQNPRHKITKRGQNVTFRCDPISEHNRLYWYRQTLGQGPEFLTYFQNEAQLEKSRLLSDRFSAERPKGSFSTLEIQRTEQGDSAMYLCASSFRAYEQYFGPGTRLTVT.